A single sample gave rise to the 8 T cell receptor beta chains below, sequenced in a study of cytomegalovirus exposure and HLA in healthy donors. Amplification used 60 Vbeta primers and 13 Jbeta primers. Clones were read by immunoSEQ multiplex PCR, and TCRdb kept only the in-frame ones, dropping some. The table includes more than 120,000 clones, more than 75% detected once. The sequenced sample consisted of PBMCs. The receptor source for this set is a woman aged 40 to 55 in good health and CMV-seropositive.

Here the CDR3 reads CASSLAGQGAEKLFF. The CDR3 DNA reads TGTGCCAGCAGCTTGGCGGGACAGGGGGCTGAAAAACTGTTTTTT. The rearrangement links TRBV5-4 to TRBJ1-4; 12 positions match TRBD1. The CDR3 totals 15 residues. Trimming cost V 0 bases and J 7 bases; bases outside gene matches: 1. From germline, CDR1 is SGHNT and CDR2 YYREEE (reference sequence).

This chain uses TRBV7-2 with TRBJ2-3, with TRBD2 matching over 9 bases. After removal of 5 bases from V and 7 bases from J, the junction contained 16 bases not matched to a gene. Germline loops: CDR1 SGHTA, CDR2 FQGNSA. The CDR3 consists of 17 residues. The CDR3 DNA reads TGTGCCAGCAGCCCTCCCCCTGGCGGGAGGGGGTTGTATACGCAGTATTTT. Translating it yields CASSPPPGGRGLYTQYF.

This chain connects TRBV5-1 to TRBJ2-3; 8 bases align to TRBD2. The CDR3 sequence is 15 residues long. The ends lost 5 bases at V and 2 bases at J; junction bases unmatched: 7. The germline gives CDR1 SGHRS, CDR2 YFSETQ. Written as DNA, the CDR3 is TGCGCCAGCAGAGGAAGCGGGAGTCTCACAGATACGCAGTATTTT. This codes for CASRGSGSLTDTQYF. Full variable domain (missing parts from reference TRBV5-1 and TRBJ2-3): KAGVTQTPRYLIKTRGQQVTLSCSPISGHRSVSWYQQTPGQGLQFLFEYFSETQRNKGNFPGRFSGRQFSNSRSEMNVSTLELGDSALYLCASRGSGSLTDTQYFGPGTRLTVL.

This clone was counted only a few times. The V and J genes are TRBV4-2 and TRBJ2-5; D perhaps matches TRBD2 (6 bases). Germline values: CDR1 LGHNA, CDR2 YNFKEQ. V dropped 4 bases and J dropped 1 base, with 10 bases sitting between them. This CDR3 spans 14 amino acids. The CDR3 sequence: CASSPGLFQETQYF. The CDR3 DNA is TGTGCCAGCAGCCCGGGACTCTTCCAAGAGACCCAGTACTTC.

The gene calls are TRBV7-6 and TRBJ1-2, with 8 bases fitting TRBD1. The CDR3 loop spans 14 amino acids. Losses at the gene ends were 5 bases for V and 2 bases for J; bases not matched to a gene: 4. CDR1 is SGHVS and CDR2 is FNYEAQ in the germline V gene. This chain's CDR3 is CASSPRQGNYGYTF. The CDR3 DNA sequence: TGTGCCAGCAGCCCTCGACAGGGGAACTATGGCTACACCTTC.

The genes are TRBV28 and TRBJ1-5, with a possible D match to TRBD1 (5 bases). The ends were cut back, 3 bases at V and 1 base at J, with 10 bases in the middle. Germline assignment: CDR1 MDHEN and CDR2 SYDVKM. The CDR3 runs 15 residues. This CDR3 is CASSLGSGSNQPQHF. In DNA form, the CDR3 reads TGTGCCAGCAGTTTGGGATCAGGGAGCAATCAGCCCCAGCATTTT.

This sequence joins TRBV4-1 and TRBJ2-1; the match to TRBD2 covers 7 bases. Germline V CDR1 and CDR2: MGHRA, YSYEKL. V shed 4 bases and J 4 bases; nucleotides not matched to a gene: 7. This CDR3 is built from 15 residues. The CDR3 protein is CASSLLAGAYNEQFF. CDR3 DNA sequence: TGCGCCAGCAGCCTTCTGGCGGGAGCGTACAATGAGCAGTTCTTC.

V usage is TRBV6-1 and J usage is TRBJ2-1; tentatively, D is TRBD2 (6 bases). Looked up from germline, CDR1 is MNHNS and CDR2 is SASEGT. Trimming removed 4 bases at V and 6 bases at J, with 13 bases between. The CDR3 is made up of 14 amino acids. CDR3 in DNA: TGTGCCAGCAGTGCCAATGGAGCGGGCAATGAGCAGTTCTTC. Its protein is CASSANGAGNEQFF.